This TCR beta chain emerged from a study of blood T cell repertoires in COVID-19. Study details: Sample material is recorded as cDNA or gDNA derived from T cells, B-cell-depleted T cells, or PBMCs.

The junction had 5 bases not matched to a gene; V was cut back by 8 bases and J by 4 bases. This CDR3 spans 13 amino acids. Germline V gives CDR1 SNHLY, CDR2 FYNNEI. Assay: immunoSEQ multiplex PCR; the TCRdb copy retains only in-frame clones and omits some. The repertoire holds about 100,000 clones, 81% seen once, with 4.4% in the top ten. The V call is TRBV2, the J call TRBJ2-1, with 7 bases that match TRBD2. What was sequenced was peripheral blood. The sequence derives from a man aged 55 to 70 with acute or convalescent COVID-19. CDR3 loop: CASLAGEYNEQFF. CDR3 coding DNA: TGTGCCAGCTTAGCGGGCGAGTACAATGAGCAGTTCTTC.